Listed below are T cell receptor beta chains from one sample, sequenced in a study of T cell repertoires in cytomegalovirus infection. Each CDR3 protein gets one entry after TCRdb re-called the reads with MiXCR. Counted here are under 250,000 distinct CDR3 sequences, roughly 6.5% occurring once; the ten biggest clones make up less than 7.5%. The sequenced sample consisted of PBMCs. The origin of the receptors is a human donor in good health (CMV status not recorded). Some clones in this sample may be carry-over from other donors' samples. CDR3s include the opening cysteine and the closing phenylalanine or tryptophan. A D gene is named only where the DNA matches it firmly. Clone size, where shown, is once, few, many, or a class for clones that have expanded.

>few|TRBV4-1|TRBJ1-1|-
CASSQGPGEVDTEAFF
TGCGCCAGCAGCCAGGGACCGGGGGAAGTGGACACTGAAGCTTTCTTT
>few|TRBV11-2|TRBJ1-1|-
CASSLQQGQAFF
TGTGCCAGCAGCTTACAGCAGGGCCAAGCTTTCTTT
>many|TRBV20-1|TRBJ2-5|-
CSASYGLAAF
TGCAGTGCTTCATACGGGCTAGCCGCCTTC
>many|TRBV4-3|TRBJ2-1|TRBD2
CASSQAAGNEQFF
TGCGCCAGCAGCCAAGCAGCGGGGAATGAGCAGTTCTTC
>many|TRBV7-2|TRBJ2-1|-
CASSYLDSNEQFF
TGTGCCAGCAGCTACCTGGACAGTAATGAGCAGTTCTTC
>many|TRBV6-4|TRBJ2-1|-
CATHDGSSYNEQFF
TGTGCCACCCATGACGGCAGCTCCTACAATGAGCAGTTCTTC
>many|TRBV6-2/TRBV6-3|TRBJ1-5|-
CASRHTGQGQPQHF
TGTGCCAGCAGACACACAGGGCAAGGTCAGCCCCAGCATTTT
>many|TRBV28|TRBJ2-2|-
CASSSRGLSIQTGELFF
TGTGCCAGCAGCTCGCGGGGCCTCTCTATCCAAACCGGGGAGCTGTTTTTT
>few|TRBV20-1|TRBJ2-1|-
CSASPGVNEQFF
TGCAGTGCTAGTCCGGGGGTTAATGAGCAGTTCTTC
>many|TRBV27|TRBJ1-4|-
CASSPFSWNNEKLFF
TGTGCCAGCAGTCCATTCTCGTGGAATAATGAAAAACTGTTTTTT
>many|TRBV5-1|TRBJ1-1|-
CASSYGGGGEAFF
TGCGCCAGCAGCTATGGGGGTGGTGGAGAAGCTTTCTTT
>many|TRBV5-5|TRBJ2-3|TRBD1
CASSLTGTANTDTQYF
TGTGCCAGCAGCTTAACCGGGACAGCGAACACAGATACGCAGTATTTT
>few|TRBV12-3/TRBV12-4|TRBJ2-7|-
CASSPTGIPLEQYF
TGTGCCAGCAGTCCTACAGGGATACCCCTCGAGCAGTACTTC
>many|TRBV28|TRBJ1-6|TRBD1
CASIMTGLTYNSPLHF
TGTGCCAGCATCATGACAGGGCTCACCTATAATTCACCCCTCCACTTT
>many|TRBV7-3|TRBJ1-1|-
CASSSHRNTEAFF
TGTGCCAGCAGCTCGCACAGGAACACTGAAGCTTTCTTT
>many|TRBV11-2|TRBJ2-5|-
CASSSLEETQYF
TGTGCCAGCAGCTCCCTCGAGGAGACCCAGTACTTC
>many|TRBV20-1|TRBJ1-1|TRBD1
CSARDSFEAFF
TGCAGTGCTCGGGACAGTTTTGAGGCTTTCTTT
>many|TRBV7-2|TRBJ1-1|-
CASSLRAPNTEAFF
TGTGCCAGCAGCTTACGGGCCCCGAACACTGAAGCTTTCTTT
>many|TRBV12-3/TRBV12-4|TRBJ1-5|-
CASSLAMGGASNQPQHF
TGTGCCAGCAGTTTAGCGATGGGAGGGGCAAGCAATCAGCCCCAGCATTTT
>many|TRBV7-2|TRBJ2-2|-
CASSDRYTGELFF
TGTGCCAGCTCAGACAGATACACCGGGGAGCTGTTTTTT
>many|TRBV5-1|TRBJ2-3|-
CASSLASANTDTQYF
TGCGCCAGCAGCTTGGCTAGCGCGAACACAGATACGCAGTATTTT
>many|TRBV4-1|TRBJ1-4|-
CASSSRTAQNEKLFF
TGCGCCAGCAGCTCCCGGACCGCTCAGAATGAAAAACTGTTTTTT
>-|TRBV6-4|TRBJ2-4|TRBD1
CASRQGRKGNIQYF
TGTGCCAGCAGACAGGGGCGTAAGGGAAACATTCAGTACTTC
>many|TRBV5-6|TRBJ2-5|TRBD2
CASSLRAGVQETQYF
TGTGCCAGCAGCTTGAGGGCGGGGGTCCAAGAGACCCAGTACTTC
>few|TRBV5-4|TRBJ2-1|-
CASSAEAAVEYNEQFF
TGTGCCAGCAGCGCCGAAGCGGCCGTAGAATACAATGAGCAGTTCTTC
>many|TRBV2|TRBJ2-1|TRBD1
CASTGQGASEQFF
TGTGCCAGCACCGGCCAGGGGGCGAGTGAGCAGTTCTTC
>-|TRBV2|TRBJ2-1|-
CASIADYSYNEQFF
TGTGCCAGCATAGCCGACTACTCCTACAATGAGCAGTTCTTC
>few|TRBV11-2|TRBJ1-6|-
CASSFDTSALHF
TGTGCCAGCAGCTTCGATACCTCTGCCCTCCACTTT
>many|TRBV5-4|TRBJ1-2|-
CASTRMTVDYGYTF
TGTGCCAGCACCCGGATGACAGTAGACTATGGCTACACCTTC
>few|TRBV9|TRBJ2-3|-
CASSVTFTDTQYF
TGTGCCAGCAGCGTGACCTTCACAGATACGCAGTATTTT
>many|TRBV19|TRBJ2-1|TRBD2
CASSTRGGEQFF
TGTGCCAGTAGTACCCGGGGGGGTGAGCAGTTCTTC
>many|TRBV6-5|TRBJ1-5|-
CASSYSGGPPQPQHF
TGTGCCAGCAGTTACTCTGGGGGGCCGCCTCAGCCCCAGCATTTT
>many|TRBV30|TRBJ1-3|-
CAWSEYRSLSGNTIYF
TGTGCCTGGAGTGAGTACAGGAGCCTCTCTGGAAACACCATATATTTT
>many|TRBV5-1|TRBJ2-2|-
CASSQTGVNTGELFF
TGCGCCAGCAGCCAGACAGGTGTGAACACCGGGGAGCTGTTTTTT
>many|TRBV5-1|TRBJ2-5|-
CASSRWTAQETQYF
TGCGCCAGCAGCCGCTGGACAGCACAAGAGACCCAGTACTTC
>many|TRBV20-1|TRBJ2-3|TRBD2
CSALLAGGGDTQYF
TGCAGTGCTTTACTAGCGGGGGGAGGGGATACGCAGTATTTT
>many|TRBV5-4|TRBJ1-1|-
CASSLDLQGELSTFF
TGTGCCAGCAGCTTGGATTTGCAGGGTGAGCTCTCGACTTTCTTT
>-|TRBV11-2|TRBJ2-3|-
CASSSEQDTQYF
TGTGCCAGCAGCTCTGAGCAAGATACGCAGTATTTT
>many|TRBV4-3|TRBJ1-2|-
CASSQVGGTPYGYTF
TGCGCCAGCAGCCAAGTGGGGGGTACCCCCTATGGCTACACCTTC
>many|TRBV2|TRBJ1-1|-
CASSAQAFF
TGTGCCAGCTCTGCCCAAGCTTTCTTT
>-|TRBV3-1|TRBJ2-1|-
CASSRTTRSLRYNEQFF
TGTGCCAGCAGCAGGACCACGAGGTCCCTTCGATACAATGAGCAGTTCTTC
>many|TRBV7-2|TRBJ1-6|-
CASSLSGSSYNSPLHF
TGTGCCAGCAGCTTATCGGGGAGCTCCTATAATTCACCCCTCCACTTT
>-|TRBV13|TRBJ2-3|TRBD2
CASSLETRLAGGPGTDTQYF
TGTGCCAGCAGCTTAGAAACTAGACTAGCGGGGGGCCCTGGCACAGATACGCAGTATTTT
>many|TRBV6-2/TRBV6-3|TRBJ2-7|TRBD1
CASRSGQGPYEQYF
TGTGCCAGCAGGTCGGGACAGGGGCCTTACGAGCAGTACTTC
>many|TRBV7-2|TRBJ2-1|TRBD1
CASSLDNRGNEQFF
TGTGCCAGCAGCTTAGATAACAGGGGCAATGAGCAGTTCTTC
>many|TRBV29-1|TRBJ2-7|-
CSVEDRRPGEQYF
TGCAGCGTTGAAGACCGGCGTCCAGGCGAGCAGTACTTC